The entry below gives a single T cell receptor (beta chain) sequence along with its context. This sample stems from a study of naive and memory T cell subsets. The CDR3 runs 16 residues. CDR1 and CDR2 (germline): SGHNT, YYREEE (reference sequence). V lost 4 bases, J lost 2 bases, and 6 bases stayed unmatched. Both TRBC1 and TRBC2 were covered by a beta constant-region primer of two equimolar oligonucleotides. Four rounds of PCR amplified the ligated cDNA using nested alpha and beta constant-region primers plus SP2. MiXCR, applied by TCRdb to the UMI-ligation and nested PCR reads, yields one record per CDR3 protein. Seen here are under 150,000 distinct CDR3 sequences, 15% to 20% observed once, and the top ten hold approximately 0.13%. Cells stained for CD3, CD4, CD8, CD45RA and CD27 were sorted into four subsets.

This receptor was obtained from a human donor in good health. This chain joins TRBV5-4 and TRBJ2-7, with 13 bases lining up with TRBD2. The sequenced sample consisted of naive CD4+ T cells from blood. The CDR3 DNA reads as TGTGCCAGCAGCCGCGGGACTAGCGGGACCACCTACGAGCAGTACTTC. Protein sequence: CASSRGTSGTTYEQYF.